These 2 T cell receptor beta chains were all obtained from the same sample, sequenced in a study of blood T cell repertoires in COVID-19. Here immunoSEQ multiplex PCR was the method, and the copy in TCRdb shows in-frame clones only, minus some. The repertoire holds some 160,000 clones, roughly 77% seen once, with around 7% in the top ten. The sequenced material came from peripheral blood. The receptor source for this set is an older man with active or convalescent COVID-19.

The chain couples TRBV11-2 to TRBJ1-2, with unresolved D. Trimming pared 1 base from V and 4 bases from J, leaving 13 bases between. Germline V gene lookup returns CDR1 SGHAT and CDR2 FQNNGV. CDR3 length: 15 residues. The CDR3 bases are TGTGCCAGCAGCTTAGCCGGTCAGGTGTCCTATGGCTACACCTTC. Its protein is CASSLAGQVSYGYTF.

The CDR3 here is CASSLGTDSQETQYF. DNA of the CDR3: TGCGCCAGCAGCTTGGGGACCGACAGCCAAGAGACCCAGTACTTC. The V call is TRBV5-1, the J call TRBJ2-5, with D possibly TRBD1 on 5 matching bases. Trimming took off 0 bases at V and 1 base at J, with 10 bases between the two ends. The CDR3 runs to 15 residues. Per the germline V gene, CDR1 is SGHRS and CDR2 is YFSETQ.